These 27 T cell receptor beta chains were sequenced from one sample in a study of technical replicates of blood from several donors. Method: immunoSEQ multiplex PCR; TCRdb's copy keeps in-frame clones and lacks some. Found here are tens of thousands of clones, around 94% of them singletons; the top ten hold around 0.25%. Sequenced sample: T cells isolated from PBMCs. The receptors here all came from a human donor in good health.

This clone was seen only once. The J gene is TRBJ2-3, the V gene TRBV7-2; the D is unclear. The germline CDR1 and CDR2 sequences are SGHTA and FQGNSA. The CDR3 contains 14 residues. Trimming shortened V by 3 bases and J by 4 bases, and 11 bases separated the two germline ends. The CDR3 loop is CASSFPTGADTQYF. The CDR3 DNA sequence: TGTGCCAGCAGCTTTCCGACGGGTGCAGATACGCAGTATTTT.

This sequence joins TRBV9 and TRBJ1-2; D remains ambiguous. CDR3 length: 15 amino acids. The germline V gene has CDR1 SGDLS and CDR2 YYNGEE. V was cut by 3 bases and J by 7 bases, with 19 bases left in between. This chain's CDR3 is CASSGNLGLLSGYTF. The CDR3 DNA reads TGTGCCAGCAGCGGAAACCTGGGCCTCTTATCTGGCTACACCTTC.

The chain employs TRBV5-1 and TRBJ2-7, with D maybe TRBD1 (6 bases). The CDR3 is 14 residues long. Looked up from germline, CDR1 is SGHRS and CDR2 is YFSETQ. V shed 2 bases and J shed 5 bases, with 14 bases lying between them. CDR3 residues: CASSFVPGDNEQYF. CDR3 sequence (DNA): TGCGCCAGCAGCTTTGTTCCAGGGGACAACGAGCAGTACTTC.

The chain links TRBV4-1 to TRBJ1-1; 8 bases match TRBD1. Germline lookup yields CDR1 MGHRA and CDR2 YSYEKL. V shed 0 bases, J shed 3 bases, and the junction held 3 bases outside the gene matches. The CDR3 is 15 amino acids. The DNA of the CDR3 is TGCGCCAGCAGCCAAGACCCGACAGGGGACACTGAAGCTTTCTTT. Translating gives CASSQDPTGDTEAFF.

The chain couples TRBV30 to TRBJ2-3, with 8 bases matching TRBD1. The CDR3 has 14 residues. J was trimmed by 6 bases and V by 3 bases; bases with no gene match: 8. Germline V lookup: CDR1 GTSNPN, CDR2 SVGIG (reference sequence). Here the CDR3 reads CAWSPGGPGDTQYF. CDR3 nucleotides: TGTGCCTGGAGCCCAGGGGGCCCAGGCGATACGCAGTATTTT.

The V gene is TRBV4-1, the J gene TRBJ1-1, with D possibly being TRBD1 (5 bases). The CDR3 contains 14 residues. Germline V gene sequence: CDR1 MGHRA, CDR2 YSYEKL. Trimming removed 4 bases at V and 3 bases at J, with 12 bases between. CDR3: CASSLPTRDTEAFF. DNA of the CDR3: TGCGCCAGCAGCCTCCCCACCAGGGACACTGAAGCTTTCTTT.

This rearrangement joins TRBV28 to TRBJ1-1, with D perhaps TRBD1 (6 bases). Germline V gene lookup returns CDR1 MDHEN and CDR2 SYDVKM. The CDR3 length is 15 residues. V lost 3 bases to trimming and J lost 3 bases, with 14 bases between them. CDR3 sequence: CASSFPGAGDTEAFF. CDR3 DNA: TGTGCCAGCAGTTTCCCAGGGGCGGGGGACACTGAAGCTTTCTTT.

This CDR3 is CASSLAALDEQYF. The CDR3 bases are TGTGCCAGCAGCTTAGCAGCATTAGACGAGCAGTACTTC. V usage is TRBV7-9 and J usage is TRBJ2-7; D unclear. This CDR3 spans 13 amino acids. Germline lookup yields CDR1 SEHNR and CDR2 FQNEAQ (reference sequence). V was clipped by 0 bases and J by 5 bases, with 8 bases between them.

This chain links TRBV7-9 with TRBJ2-2; TRBD2 is a possible D gene (6 bases). The CDR3 is 14 amino acids. V was trimmed by 3 bases and J by 3 bases, leaving 8 bases between them. CDR1 is SEHNR, CDR2 FQNEAQ, per germline (reference sequence). The CDR3, as DNA: TGTGCCAGCAGCTTGGCGGGGTACACCGGGGAGCTGTTTTTT. This codes for CASSLAGYTGELFF.

A single count supports this clone. The chain links TRBV28 to TRBJ2-1; TRBD2 matches 11 bases. Germline V lookup: CDR1 MDHEN, CDR2 SYDVKM. The V and J ends lost 6 bases and 4 bases, in that order; junction bases with no gene match: 5. The CDR3 contains 15 residues. CDR3 bases: TGTGCCAGCAGGAAGACTAGCGGGGCTTACAATGAGCAGTTCTTC. Translating it yields CASRKTSGAYNEQFF.

This clone appeared once. Here the CDR3 DNA reads TGTGCCTGGAGTGTAAGGCCAGGGGTGAACACTGAAGCTTTCTTT. This sequence encodes CAWSVRPGVNTEAFF. The chain uses TRBV30 and TRBJ1-1, with a tentative D call TRBD1 (6 bases). Trimming left V 0 bases short and J 0 bases short, with 11 bases between. This CDR3 comprises 15 residues. Per germline, CDR1 GTSNPN and CDR2 SVGIG (reference sequence).

The CDR3 loop reads CASTRLAGADTQYF. The CDR3 DNA reads as TGTGCCAGCACCCGACTAGCGGGGGCCGATACGCAGTATTTT. The rearrangement uses TRBV7-9 and TRBJ2-3; 12 nucleotides match TRBD2. This CDR3 has 14 amino acids. V shed 7 bases and J 6 bases; nucleotides not matched to a gene: 5. From germline, CDR1 is SEHNR and CDR2 FQNEAQ (reference sequence).

The chain has TRBV30 and TRBJ1-1; perhaps TRBD1 as D (5 bases). With 1 base removed from V and 9 bases from J, the gap between germline ends came to 12 bases. Germline-derived CDR1 and CDR2 are GTSNPN and SVGIG (reference sequence). The CDR3 is made up of 12 amino acids. DNA of the CDR3: TGTGCCTGGAGTGAGGGGCAGGGAAAAGCTTTCTTT. Translated, it gives CAWSEGQGKAFF.

The count of this clone is one. This rearrangement joins TRBV7-9 to TRBJ1-2; 8 bases match TRBD1. This CDR3 region has 15 residues. Germline V lookup: CDR1 SEHNR, CDR2 FQNEAQ (reference sequence). V was clipped by 5 bases and J by 4 bases; unmatched bases: 9. The CDR3 sequence: CASSTDETGGYGYTF. The CDR3 nucleotides read TGTGCCAGCAGCACAGACGAAACAGGGGGCTATGGCTACACCTTC.

The chain employs TRBV9 and TRBJ1-1, with D perhaps matching TRBD1 (5 bases). This CDR3 contains 14 residues. V lost 0 bases, J lost 0 bases, and 6 bases lay in between. Germline CDR1 is SGDLS and CDR2 is YYNGEE. In DNA form, the CDR3 reads TGTGCCAGCAGCGTAGCGACAGTGAACACTGAAGCTTTCTTT. It yields the protein CASSVATVNTEAFF.

The chain uses TRBV5-4 and TRBJ2-3; possibly TRBD2 for D (6 bases). Germline loops: CDR1 SGHNT, CDR2 YYREEE (reference sequence). This CDR3 is 17 amino acids long. The germline V and J ends were trimmed by 2 bases and 2 bases, with 18 bases remaining between them. The CDR3: CASSFVPSGQDTDTQYF. CDR3 sequence (DNA): TGTGCCAGCAGCTTTGTCCCGAGCGGGCAGGACACAGATACGCAGTATTTT.

The J gene is TRBJ2-1, the V gene TRBV6-5, with a tentative D call TRBD2 (6 bases). The CDR3 extends over 15 amino acids. V shed 5 bases and J shed 5 bases, with 16 bases lying between them. Germline V gene data show CDR1 as MNHEY and CDR2 as SVGAGI. The CDR3 reads CASSRIPGLHNEQFF. Here the CDR3 DNA reads TGTGCCAGCAGTCGAATTCCGGGACTCCACAATGAGCAGTTCTTC.

The CDR3, as DNA: TGCGCCAGCACTTACTTGGACACCGGGGCCAACGTCCTGACTTTC. Its protein product is CASTYLDTGANVLTF. This rearrangement joins TRBV4-1 to TRBJ2-6; tentatively, D is TRBD1 (5 bases). The CDR3 spans 15 residues. The germline V gene has CDR1 MGHRA and CDR2 YSYEKL. V was clipped by 7 bases and J by 4 bases, with 14 bases between them.

J is TRBJ1-2 and V is TRBV11-2, with D possibly being TRBD1 (5 bases). CDR1 and CDR2 (germline): SGHAT, FQNNGV. The CDR3 runs 17 residues. Between the trimmed V and J ends, which lost 1 base and 7 bases, there was a span of 22 bases. Here the CDR3 reads CASSLGRLGGEGSGYTF. The DNA for the CDR3 is TGTGCCAGCAGCTTAGGTCGGCTCGGGGGGGAGGGATCTGGCTACACCTTC.

The J gene is TRBJ2-3, the V gene TRBV5-1; D might be TRBD2 (7 bases). Germline V gives CDR1 SGHRS, CDR2 YFSETQ. This CDR3 is 15 amino acids long. Trimming removed 2 bases from V and 4 bases from J, with 14 bases in between. Here the CDR3 DNA reads TGCGCCAGCAGCTTAGGGGGGGCCAAATCAGATACGCAGTATTTT. As protein: CASSLGGAKSDTQYF.

For this clone: Other DNA sequences in the same sample also yield this CDR3. V and J are TRBV7-9 and TRBJ1-1; D gene ambiguous. The CDR3 is 10 amino acids. The V end was cut by 5 bases, the J end by 7 bases, with 5 bases between. Per the germline V gene, CDR1 is SEHNR and CDR2 is FQNEAQ (reference sequence). This CDR3 is CASSRGEAFF. The CDR3 nucleotides are TGTGCCAGCAGCCGAGGTGAAGCTTTCTTT. Supplemented by reference TRBV7-9 and TRBJ1-1, the full variable domain reads DTGVSQNPRHKITKRGQNVTFRCDPISEHNRLYWYRQTLGQGPEFLTYFQNEAQLEKSRLLSDRFSAERPKGSFSTLEIQRTEQGDSAMYLCASSRGEAFFGQGTRLTVV.

The chain recombines TRBV30 with TRBJ1-2, with 9 bases matching TRBD1. Germline lookup yields CDR1 GTSNPN and CDR2 SVGIG (reference sequence). CDR3 size: 14 residues. V trimming: 2 bases; J trimming: 4 bases; junction bases outside the gene matches: 5. CDR3 in amino acids: CAWSPDRGIYGYTF. For the CDR3, the DNA is TGTGCCTGGAGTCCGGACAGGGGAATCTATGGCTACACCTTC. Drawing the rest from reference TRBV30 and TRBJ1-2, the complete variable domain is SQTIHQWPATLVQPVGSPLSLECTVEGTSNPNLYWYRQAAGRGLQLLFYSVGIGQISSEVPQNLSASRPQDRQFILSSKKLLLSDSGFYLCAWSPDRGIYGYTFGSGTRLTVV.

V gene TRBV6-1 combines with J gene TRBJ1-1; 7 bases map to TRBD1. The CDR3 is 12 residues long. V gave up 4 bases and J gave up 5 bases; unmatched junction bases: 1. CDR1 and CDR2 from the germline V gene are MNHNS and SASEGT. The CDR3 sequence: CASSVRGTEAFF. The CDR3, as DNA: TGTGCCAGCAGTGTCAGGGGGACTGAAGCTTTCTTT.

The chain joins TRBV29-1 to TRBJ2-1, with 7 bases fitting TRBD2. Unmatched junction bases numbered 13, after V lost 5 bases and J lost 3 bases. The CDR3 contains 16 residues. Per germline, CDR1 SQVTM and CDR2 ANQGSEA. In nucleotides, the CDR3 is TGCAGCGTTATGGTCTCAAGCGGGGCAATCTACAATGAGCAGTTCTTC. This encodes CSVMVSSGAIYNEQFF.

The J gene is TRBJ1-3, the V gene TRBV4-1; D not certain. V lost 1 base, J lost 1 base, and 8 bases lay in between. CDR1 is MGHRA, CDR2 YSYEKL, per germline. The CDR3 runs to 15 residues. This CDR3 is CASSQVRGSGNTIYF. CDR3 sequence (DNA): TGCGCCAGCAGCCAAGTTCGAGGATCTGGAAACACCATATATTTT.

The chain carries TRBV11-3 and TRBJ1-1; 8 bases are a match to TRBD1. Looked up from germline, CDR1 is SGHNT and CDR2 is YENEEA. V shed 5 bases, J shed 1 base, and the junction held 6 bases outside the gene matches. The CDR3 loop spans 15 amino acids. The CDR3 DNA reads as TGTGCCAGCAGCCGTCGGGACAGGAAGAACACTGAAGCTTTCTTT. It translates to CASSRRDRKNTEAFF.

The chain couples TRBV30 to TRBJ2-5; D possibly corresponds to TRBD2 (7 bases). Germline V gives CDR1 GTSNPN, CDR2 SVGIG (reference sequence). Trimming left V 4 bases short and J 2 bases short, with 17 bases between. The CDR3 contains 15 residues. The CDR3 coding sequence is TGTGCCTGGAAAGGGAGGGGGGCAATACAAGAGACCCAGTACTTC. Translation gives CAWKGRGAIQETQYF.